This TCR beta chain was recovered during a study of cytomegalovirus exposure and HLA in healthy donors (dated by TCRdb to 2015 to 2018). General notes on the study: According to an earlier analysis of a few hundred of the donors, 150 million to 200 million T cells yielded 100 million or so unique TCR beta sequences and about 280 Gb of sequence data. About 300 gigabases of sequencing data and approximately 85 million unique TCR sequences were included in an early release covering about 700 HLA-typed donors. The genetic ancestry cluster associated with self-reported Caucasian donors included over 80% of the approximately 410 genotyped donors. The study aimed to test whether cataloging public T cell receptors could reveal signatures of past pathogen exposure. The study used immunosequencing to profile the T cell repertoires of approximately 650 subjects and linked those repertoires to cytomegalovirus serostatus. Along with the roughly 670-subject first cohort, a separate validation cohort of some 130 different subjects was used. High-throughput TCR immunosequencing, statistical association of individual TCRs with disease status, and machine learning were combined to predict cytomegalovirus infection status. A later analysis re-examined previously published TCR beta repertoires from hundreds of donors and added high-resolution HLA genotyping to investigate patterns of TCR occurrence. The later analysis used no new phenotypic data to find candidate immune exposures, relying instead on TCR beta sequences and their occurrence across donors. In an earlier analysis of 500 to 650 of the donors, high-throughput TCR beta sequencing was used to judge whether each TCR beta V gene segment behaved as functional or pseudogenic. Donor age, sex, ethnicity and CMV serostatus were collected together with the repertoire data. A later genetic analysis used genome-wide SNP genotypes for about 55% of the 666 donors, treating that subset as a discovery cohort. All discovery cohort repertoires had been generated using a single sequencing platform. HLA typing covered class I and class II loci at four-digit resolution. The number of donors typed differed by locus, with 629-630 for A, B, C, DRB1 and DQB1, around 500 for DQA1, under 610 for DPA1, and over 400 for DPB1. A few DR-DQ haplotypes were treated as single units for association and clustering because of strong linkage in the cohort. Among 300 to 500 genotyped donors of the cohort, an average of approximately 240,000 unique TCR beta nucleotide sequences was sequenced per donor, of which about 18% were non-productive. The full study reports these points: Assigning TCR associations to individual alleles was difficult when HLA alleles, especially DR and DQ, strongly co-occurred. The classifier was reported to diagnose cytomegalovirus status with high specificity and sensitivity in both the original cohort and the validation cohort. Several of the top co-occurrence clusters appeared to be linked to parvovirus B19, influenza, CMV and Epstein-Barr virus, according to a later analysis. According to a later analysis, most CMV-associated TCR beta chains appeared to be HLA-restricted, and the HLA associations seemed to be driven largely by CMV exposure. Because counts were too low, about 18 rarely observed V segments, including chromosome 9 orphons, were excluded from the earlier analysis of around 640 of the donors. A later analysis associated 15,000 or so TCR beta sequences with specific HLA alleles at a false discovery rate of 0.05. A further reported finding was that TCR beta sequences accurately predicted the HLA-A and HLA-B alleles for most subjects in the first cohort. This cohort had only TCR beta chains sequenced, and the lack of alpha or paired-chain data limited which features could be detected. An earlier analysis of 450 to 750 of the donors showed that most TCR beta V segments appeared in productive rearrangements either about 87% or about 30% of the time, which broadly matched IMGT annotations. Correlated functional status among segregating V segments might be attributable to linkage disequilibrium, but an unknown experimental factor could not be ruled out. It was suggested by the authors that the approach could potentially be generalized to other disease states and immunological phenotypes. Three of the identified cytomegalovirus-associated TCR beta chains were confirmed in vitro to be specific for cytomegalovirus antigens. A later genetic analysis associated a missense DCLRE1C variant with V-gene and J-gene trimming of TCR beta chains, and an independent cohort replicated the association. A later genetic analysis reported fewer N-insertions in productive TCRs among donors in an Asian-associated ancestry cluster than the approximately 670-donor mean. Sequencing depth was assumed to be roughly uniform across donors in the presence/absence analyses, though that assumption may not hold. In a later analysis, HLA-associated TCR beta chains were found to be more clonally expanded and to have lower generation probabilities than equally common non-associated chains. In the study, 164 TCR beta chains were listed as associated with cytomegalovirus. Because HLA typing was missing for some donors at each locus, association tests included only the typed subset. The sequencing pipeline was judged likely to have produced a cluster of highly shared sequence variants as a technical artifact. Some IMGT-functional V segments, including TRBV6-2 and TRBV6-3, could not be told apart with the 87-base-pair reads, so those segments were excluded. The only immune exposure information available for the cohort was CMV serostatus. While some public TCRs were present in many individuals, most TCR sequences turned up only very rarely across donors. In a later analysis, TCR association rates were found to vary across HLA loci, with the most associated TCRs seen for DRB1 alleles and the fewest for HLA-C alleles.

There are a few counts of this clone. Its antigen is currently not known. Base quality data are lacking; no much larger clone is found one base away. Receptors were amplified or captured by the immunoSEQ multiplex PCR assay. For the multiplex PCR, a mixture combining 60 forward primers for TCR Vbeta segments and 13 reverse primers for TCR Jbeta segments was used. The CDR3 region of rearranged TCR beta genes was amplified from genomic DNA with a multiplex PCR assay. On the Illumina HiSeq System, the amplified TCR beta libraries were sequenced as 87-base-pair reads. As for how the authors treated the data: Across the 700 or so repertoires, a later analysis counted approximately 83 million unique TCR beta chains, around 11 million of which were shared by at least two donors. A nearest-neighbor algorithm error-corrected the raw reads and collapsed the reads into unique sequences, merging closely related sequences to remove PCR and sequencing errors. To assign V, D and J gene segments, CDR3 sequences were aligned to IMGT reference sequences. For a sequence to be retained, a match of at least six nucleotides to both a V gene segment and a J gene segment was required. A rearrangement counted as productive if the CDR3 had no stop codons and remained in frame with V and J, and every other rearrangement counted as non-productive. Following IMGT convention, CDR3 was defined as the stretch from the second conserved V-encoded cysteine to the conserved J-encoded phenylalanine. The earlier analysis of about 640 of the donors excluded any sequence lacking an unambiguous match to a single V gene segment. In an earlier analysis of several hundred of the donors, V segments were called functional above 56.7% productive rearrangements and were called segregating when the between-donor standard deviation exceeded 5%. A statistical classification framework was developed to diagnose cytomegalovirus status using the catalog of TCR beta chain sequences. A later analysis assigned V and J genes by comparing TCR nucleotide sequences with IMGT/GENE-DB human TR gene sequences. A later analysis assigned CDR3 sequences and most-parsimonious VDJ recombination scenarios with the TCRdist pipeline. In a later analysis, each TCR beta chain was defined by its CDR3 amino acid sequence together with its V-gene family, and reads without a unique V-gene family were excluded. To address suspected cross-contamination and a sequencing artifact, a later analysis removed under 600 highly shared, low-generation-probability nucleotide sequences. For each public chain, a later analysis derived a clonal expansion index from normalized ranks of inferred template counts within each repertoire. Generation probabilities in a later analysis came from a VDJ recombination model fitted to out-of-frame rearrangements, and those results were checked against IGoR. In a later analysis, hypergeometric tests were used to score TCR-TCR, TCR-HLA and TCR-CMV co-occurrence, with a repertoire-size bias correction applied to TCR pairs. A later analysis estimated false discovery rates by permuting HLA or CMV assignments 20 times. In a later analysis, co-occurring TCRs were grouped with DBSCAN, and TCRdist sequence similarity was added when clustering was performed within HLA-allele-positive subsets. Co-occurrence clustering excluded repertoires with fewer than 30,000 or more than 120,000 public chains, plus five with anomalous nucleotide sharing. Sourced from immuneACCESS, this table was stored by TCRdb with only in-frame sequences that have V and J called. A share of the clones is absent; for the studies checked, an unresolved V gene accounts for under half, and the remainder has no known explanation. The V and J calls and clone size come from that table; D and trimming were worked out from the DNA. Recorded for this sample are around 200,000 clones; over 65% of them occurred a single time. Around 16% of the sample comes from the top ten.

In total, approximately 700 healthy bone marrow donors made up the cohort. At the time of sampling, all cohort members were nominally healthy, though unrecorded immune exposures were likely present. The donor tested CMV seronegative, placing the donor among the approximately 360 seronegative members of the cohort. A peripheral blood sample was collected from each donor, and TCR beta sequencing was performed on peripheral blood mononuclear cells. The Qiagen DNeasy Blood Extraction Kit was used to extract genomic DNA from the blood cell samples. Based on the germline V gene, the CDR1 and CDR2 sequences are LGHNA and YSLEER. Inclusive of the bounding cysteine and phenylalanine, the CDR3 is 14 residues long. Kept here is only the CDR3 DNA, which spans 42 bases and is read in frame from base 1. V was cut back by 4 bases and J by 2 bases, leaving a gap of 11 bases between them.

Sequencing used PBMCs. The V and J segments used are TRBV4-3 and TRBJ1-1; TRBD1 is possibly the D segment (5 matching bases). This receptor was obtained from a man aged 35-49 years in good health and CMV-seronegative. The nucleotides read TGCGCCAGCAGCCTGGACACCCACAACACTGAAGCTTTCTTT. Translated, it gives CASSLDTHNTEAFF.